The 29 T cell receptor beta chains listed next were all sequenced from one sample in a study of T-cell memory formation after mild COVID-19. One entry per CDR3 protein, called by TCRdb with MiXCR from the 5' RACE reads. This sample has 360,000 or so distinct CDR3 sequences, with over 25% found just once. The sample was PBMCs or a T cell subset sorted from them (not recorded which). Every receptor here comes from an adult woman who had mild COVID-19 (a few samples of this study predate the infection). Cell type and time point are not known.

The gene calls are TRBV7-9 and TRBJ2-1; D is perhaps TRBD1 or TRBD2 (5 bases each). Germline values: CDR1 SEHNR, CDR2 FQNEAQ (reference sequence). The germline V and J ends were trimmed by 1 base and 13 bases, with 14 bases remaining between them. The CDR3 extends over 13 amino acids. CDR3 residues: CASSLDLGPSQFF. The CDR3 nucleotides read TGTGCCAGCAGCTTAGATTTGGGACCTAGCCAGTTCTTC.

The J gene is TRBJ1-1, the V gene TRBV10-3; D might be TRBD1 (6 bases). The germline V gene encodes CDR1 ENHRY and CDR2 SYGVKD. Trimming shortened V by 4 bases and J by 0 bases, and 18 bases separated the two germline ends. The CDR3 length is 17 residues. The CDR3 nucleotides read TGTGCCATCAGTGTGGACAGCCATGCCTTGATGAACACTGAAGCTTTCTTT. Its translation: CAISVDSHALMNTEAFF.

This clonotype occurred a few times. The V call is TRBV19, the J call TRBJ1-5; possibly TRBD1 for D (6 bases). The length of the CDR3 is 14 residues. CDR1 is LNHDA and CDR2 is SQIVND in the germline V gene (reference sequence). Trimming removed 8 bases at V and 4 bases at J, with 15 bases between. This CDR3 reads CASRQGRVNQPQHF. CDR3 sequence (DNA): TGTGCCAGTCGTCAGGGGAGAGTGAATCAGCCCCAGCATTTT. Using reference TRBV19 and TRBJ1-5 for the parts outside the CDR3, the full variable domain is DGGITQSPKYLFRKEGQNVTLSCEQNLNHDAMYWYRQDPGQGLRLIYYSQIVNDFQKGDIAEGYSVSREKKESFPLTVTSAQKNPTAFYLCASRQGRVNQPQHFGDGTRLSIL.

This clonotype was picked up a small number of times. The V call is TRBV24-1, the J call TRBJ2-3; the D is unclear. The V gene lost 0 bases and the J gene lost 1 base, with 10 bases spanning the gap. The CDR3 consists of 16 residues. Germline V gene lookup returns CDR1 KGHDR and CDR2 SFDVKD. CDR3 sequence reads: CATSDLQFGGTDTQYF. The CDR3 DNA reads TGTGCCACCAGTGATTTGCAATTTGGGGGCACAGATACGCAGTATTTT.

This clonotype was seen a single time. The CDR3 DNA follows: TGTGCCAGCAGCCGTTACCGGGGGGCCTACGAGCAGTACTTC. This encodes CASSRYRGAYEQYF. J is TRBJ2-7 and V is TRBV3-1; 7 bases fit TRBD2. Trimming cost V 4 bases and J 2 bases; bases outside gene matches: 5. Germline V gene data show CDR1 as LGHDT and CDR2 as YNNKEL (reference sequence). CDR3 length: 14 amino acids.

In its sample, this clonotype was seen a few times. The gene calls are TRBV7-3 and TRBJ2-1, with TRBD2 matching over 8 bases. CDR1 is SGHTA, CDR2 FQGTGA, per germline. V lost 5 bases to trimming and J lost 0 bases; unmatched junction nucleotides: 6. The CDR3 is 16 residues long. The CDR3 region has the DNA TGTGCCAGCAGCGAAAGGGGGACTAGCTCCTACAATGAGCAGTTCTTC. Its translation: CASSERGTSSYNEQFF.

This chain joins TRBV5-1 and TRBJ2-1; no reliable D call. The CDR3 is made up of 16 amino acids. In germline, CDR1 is SGHRS, CDR2 YFSETQ. Trimming removed 3 bases at V and 4 bases at J, with 17 bases between. The CDR3 bases are TGCGCCAGCAGCTCTTGGCCCGAGGCGAATTACAATGAGCAGTTCTTC. Encoded protein: CASSSWPEANYNEQFF.

V gene TRBV7-9 combines with J gene TRBJ2-7; 7 positions match TRBD1. The J segment lost 4 bases and the V segment lost 6 bases, leaving 9 bases of the junction unmatched. The CDR3 is made up of 14 amino acids. Germline V gene sequence: CDR1 SEHNR, CDR2 FQNEAQ (reference sequence). The CDR3: CASSRTGTNYEQYF. Written as DNA, the CDR3 is TGTGCCAGCAGTCGGACAGGAACCAATTACGAGCAGTACTTC.

The chain uses TRBV20-1 and TRBJ2-4; D unresolved. Trimming removed 5 bases from V and 3 bases from J, with 11 bases in between. The germline V gene encodes CDR1 DFQATT and CDR2 SNEGSKA (reference sequence). The CDR3 is 13 amino acids. CDR3 residues: CSAPGPSKNIQYF. CDR3 coding DNA: TGCAGTGCTCCAGGACCTAGCAAAAACATTCAGTACTTC.

This chain links TRBV5-1 with TRBJ2-3; 10 bases fit TRBD1. This CDR3 has 15 amino acids. Germline-derived CDR1 and CDR2 are SGHRS and YFSETQ. V shed 6 bases and J 2 bases; nucleotides not matched to a gene: 6. CDR3 region: CASNRDRGHTDTQYF. The CDR3 DNA is TGCGCCAGCAATCGGGACAGGGGCCACACAGATACGCAGTATTTT. Using reference TRBV5-1 and TRBJ2-3 for the parts outside the CDR3, the full variable domain is KAGVTQTPRYLIKTRGQQVTLSCSPISGHRSVSWYQQTPGQGLQFLFEYFSETQRNKGNFPGRFSGRQFSNSRSEMNVSTLELGDSALYLCASNRDRGHTDTQYFGPGTRLTVL.

The V gene is TRBV24-1, the J gene TRBJ2-2; TRBD1 matches 8 bases. Germline-derived CDR1 and CDR2 are KGHDR and SFDVKD. This CDR3 is 15 amino acids long. V shed 3 bases, J shed 7 bases, and the junction held 6 bases outside the gene matches. The CDR3 is CATSDPDRAGGELFF. The CDR3 nucleotides are TGTGCCACCAGTGATCCGGACAGGGCTGGCGGGGAGCTGTTTTTT.

CDR3 sequence reads: CASSQMVGTETQYF. In DNA, the CDR3 is TGTGCCAGCAGCCAAATGGTGGGAACAGAGACCCAGTACTTC. The chain is built from TRBV3-1 and TRBJ2-5, with D unresolved. There are 14 residues in the CDR3. The germline CDR1 and CDR2 sequences are LGHDT and YNNKEL (reference sequence). The V end was cut by 2 bases, the J end by 4 bases, with 11 bases between.

Only a few counts were recorded for this clonotype. The chain has TRBV27 and TRBJ2-7; D is perhaps TRBD1 (6 bases). This CDR3 spans 14 amino acids. Between the trimmed V and J ends, which lost 3 bases and 0 bases, there was a span of 9 bases. The germline CDR1 and CDR2 sequences are MNHEY and SMNVEV (reference sequence). CDR3 DNA sequence: TGTGCCAGCAGTTTCAGGGGTTACTCCTACGAGCAGTACTTC. This sequence encodes CASSFRGYSYEQYF.

The chain employs TRBV11-2 and TRBJ2-3, with D perhaps TRBD1 (5 bases). From germline, CDR1 is SGHAT and CDR2 FQNNGV. Trimming shortened V by 4 bases and J by 6 bases, and 11 bases separated the two germline ends. The CDR3 is made up of 13 amino acids. CDR3: CASSSQVRDTQYF. The CDR3 DNA follows: TGTGCCAGCAGCTCACAGGTTAGGGATACGCAGTATTTT.

In this sample, this clonotype turned up a few times. This chain links TRBV7-6 with TRBJ2-7; D is unclear. V was shortened by 5 bases and J by 4 bases, with 15 bases between the two germline ends. Germline V gives CDR1 SGHVS, CDR2 FNYEAQ. The CDR3 runs to 14 residues. Here the CDR3 reads CASSHPGKDYEQYF. The CDR3 DNA reads TGTGCCAGCAGCCACCCCGGTAAGGATTACGAGCAGTACTTC.

This clonotype was counted a few times. The chain employs TRBV7-9 and TRBJ1-1, with a weak D call TRBD1 (6 bases). Trimming cost V 0 bases and J 3 bases, with 17 bases left between them. Germline CDR1 reads SEHNR; CDR2 reads FQNEAQ (reference sequence). The CDR3 loop spans 17 amino acids. CDR3 residues: CASSLAPLGGRDTEAFF. The DNA of the CDR3 is TGTGCCAGCAGCTTAGCCCCTCTGGGGGGGCGCGACACTGAAGCTTTCTTT.

This clonotype came up once. The chain recombines TRBV25-1 with TRBJ2-7; TRBD1 agrees at 8 bases. The CDR3 is 14 residues long. The V and J ends lost 6 bases and 0 bases, in that order; junction bases with no gene match: 4. Germline assignment: CDR1 MGHDK and CDR2 SYGVNS. The CDR3 reads CASSKTGGSYEQYF. DNA for the CDR3: TGTGCCAGCAGCAAAACAGGGGGCTCCTACGAGCAGTACTTC.

The chain employs TRBV2 and TRBJ2-1, with D tentatively TRBD2 (6 bases). Germline CDR1 reads SNHLY; CDR2 reads FYNNEI. CDR3 length: 13 amino acids. Trimming pared 2 bases from V and 11 bases from J, leaving 13 bases between. The CDR3 loop reads CASSESGGAKQFF. CDR3 coding DNA: TGTGCCAGCAGTGAATCGGGCGGGGCGAAGCAGTTCTTC.

In this sample, this clonotype turned up a few times. The rearrangement uses TRBV19 and TRBJ2-2; 11 nucleotides match TRBD2. With 7 bases clipped from V and 2 bases from J, the junction kept 3 bases outside the gene matches. This CDR3 comprises 15 residues. Germline V lookup: CDR1 LNHDA, CDR2 SQIVND (reference sequence). The CDR3 is CASISGRANTGELFF. CDR3 bases: TGTGCCAGTATTAGCGGGAGGGCCAACACCGGGGAGCTGTTTTTT.

The chain uses TRBV7-2 and TRBJ2-5, with a weak D call TRBD2 (5 bases). The CDR3 length is 14 residues. Germline V gene lookup returns CDR1 SGHTA and CDR2 FQGNSA. Between the trimmed V and J ends, which lost 3 bases and 4 bases, there was a span of 12 bases. The CDR3 sequence is CASSLGGSGETQYF. In nucleotides, the CDR3 is TGTGCCAGCAGCTTGGGTGGGAGTGGAGAGACCCAGTACTTC.

This clonotype was seen only a few times. Here the CDR3 reads CASSHPKETQYF. The DNA of the CDR3 is TGTGCCAGCAGCCATCCGAAGGAGACCCAGTACTTC. The chain links TRBV3-1 to TRBJ2-5; D is unclear. The V end was cut by 3 bases, the J end by 5 bases, with 7 bases between. The germline V gene has CDR1 LGHDT and CDR2 YNNKEL (reference sequence). This CDR3 is built from 12 residues.

Only one count was recorded for this clonotype. The CDR3 sequence: CSALAYSNQPQHF. Written as DNA, the CDR3 is TGCAGTGCTTTAGCCTATAGCAATCAGCCCCAGCATTTT. V is TRBV20-1 and J is TRBJ1-5; D is uncertain. The V end was cut by 5 bases, the J end by 0 bases, with 8 bases between. The germline CDR1 and CDR2 sequences are DFQATT and SNEGSKA (reference sequence). This CDR3 comprises 13 residues.

The V gene is TRBV7-9, the J gene TRBJ2-7; TRBD2 is a possible D gene (5 bases). CDR1 is SEHNR, CDR2 FQNEAQ, per germline (reference sequence). CDR3 length: 13 amino acids. V shed 1 base and J shed 9 bases, with 13 bases lying between them. This chain's CDR3 is CASSLGQRAGQYF. Here the CDR3 DNA reads TGTGCCAGCAGCTTAGGGCAGAGGGCTGGGCAGTACTTC.

The CDR3 is CSARGQGGSYEQYF. In nucleotides, the CDR3 is TGCAGTGCTAGGGGACAGGGAGGGTCCTACGAGCAGTACTTC. V gene TRBV20-1 combines with J gene TRBJ2-7, with 9 bases that match TRBD1. CDR1 and CDR2 (germline): DFQATT, SNEGSKA (reference sequence). Germline trimming cut 3 bases from V and 1 base from J; bases unmatched to any gene: 4. This CDR3 is built from 14 residues.

This clonotype appeared a few times. J is TRBJ2-7 and V is TRBV20-1; 7 bases are a match to TRBD2. There are 13 residues in the CDR3. The J segment lost 6 bases and the V segment lost 5 bases, leaving 10 bases of the junction unmatched. CDR1 and CDR2 from the germline V gene are DFQATT and SNEGSKA (reference sequence). CDR3 coding DNA: TGCAGTGCTTCCCGCGGGAGCCTCTCCGAGCAGTACTTC. Its translation: CSASRGSLSEQYF.

J is TRBJ2-7 and V is TRBV4-3; TRBD2 is a possible D gene (6 bases). The V and J ends lost 2 bases and 2 bases respectively, with 13 bases between them. The CDR3 length is 15 residues. CDR1 LGHNA and CDR2 YSLEER come from the germline V gene. For the CDR3, the DNA is TGCGCCAGCAGCCAACTGTGGGACTCCGCCTACGAGCAGTACTTC. This codes for CASSQLWDSAYEQYF.

The chain has TRBV29-1 and TRBJ2-1, with D perhaps matching TRBD2 (5 bases). Germline V gene sequence: CDR1 SQVTM, CDR2 ANQGSEA. V was clipped by 5 bases and J by 0 bases, with 11 bases between them. The CDR3 consists of 14 residues. CDR3 DNA: TGCAGCGTTCGGACTCCCAGCTCCTACAATGAGCAGTTCTTC. Translation: CSVRTPSSYNEQFF.

This rearrangement joins TRBV15 to TRBJ1-3, with a possible D match to TRBD1 (5 bases). CDR3 length: 16 residues. Per the germline V gene, CDR1 is LNHNV and CDR2 is YYDKDF (reference sequence). Trimming removed 5 bases from V and 4 bases from J, with 18 bases in between. Here the CDR3 DNA reads TGTGCCACCAGCCGCTCGAATAAGGGGAGAGGAAACACCATATATTTT. It yields the protein CATSRSNKGRGNTIYF.

This chain joins TRBV12-3 or TRBV12-4 and TRBJ1-5; 12 bases match TRBD1. V trimming: 6 bases; J trimming: 0 bases; junction bases outside the gene matches: 9. The CDR3 totals 18 residues. For the CDR3, the DNA is TGTGCCAGCAGCCTATCGGGACAGGGGGCTAATAGCAATCAGCCCCAGCATTTT. Translation gives CASSLSGQGANSNQPQHF.